These T cell receptor beta chains were read from a single sample in a study of blood T cell repertoires in COVID-19. Produced via immunoSEQ multiplex PCR; TCRdb's table is partial and in-frame only. The sample includes more than 250,000 clones, roughly 91% of them seen just once. The sample was peripheral blood. The receptors originated from a middle-aged man with active or convalescent COVID-19. Both conserved end residues are part of each CDR3. The order of the fields is V gene, D gene, clone size, J gene, CDR3 DNA, CDR3 protein. D genes are given only for firm matches. Only part of the rows carry a size: once, few, many, or a class if the clone is expanded.

TRBV28	TRBD1	NA	TRBJ1-2	TGTGCCAGCAGAGACAGGGAGGGCTACACCTTC	CASRDREGYTF
TRBV19	TRBD1	NA	TRBJ1-1	TGTGCCAGTAGTAGCCGGGACAGGGTTCCTGAAGCTTTCTTT	CASSSRDRVPEAFF
TRBV7-9	NA	NA	TRBJ1-2	TGTGCCAGCAGCGTACGGGGGGGCGATGGCTACACCTTC	CASSVRGGDGYTF
TRBV11-2	TRBD1	NA	TRBJ1-1	TGTGCCAGCAGCTTCACAGGGGGGGCTTTCTTT	CASSFTGGAFF
TRBV9	TRBD1	NA	TRBJ2-7	TGTGCCAGCTCCCGGACAGGGGGCCGCGAGCAGTACTTC	CASSRTGGREQYF
TRBV6-5	TRBD1	NA	TRBJ1-2	TGTGCCAGCAGTTGGACAGGGGGCAACTATGGCTACACCTTC	CASSWTGGNYGYTF
TRBV7-2	NA	NA	TRBJ1-6	TGTGCCAGCAGCTTATCAACAGCCGATTCACCCCTCCACTTT	CASSLSTADSPLHF
TRBV4-3	NA	NA	TRBJ2-7	TGCGCCAGCAGCCAAAGGACTGGTTTCGAGCAGTACTTC	CASSQRTGFEQYF
TRBV9	NA	NA	TRBJ2-5	TGTGCCAGCAGCGTAGGCATAGTGGAGCAAAAAGAGACCCAGTACTTC	CASSVGIVEQKETQYF
TRBV20-1	NA	NA	TRBJ2-7	TGCAGTGCTAGTCTCCCGGGACATCGTATCTACGAGCAGTACTTC	CSASLPGHRIYEQYF
TRBV18	NA	NA	TRBJ1-5	TGTGCCAGCTCACCACGACAGGTGAATCAGCCCCAGCATTTT	CASSPRQVNQPQHF
TRBV7-8	NA	NA	TRBJ1-5	TGTGCCAGCAGCTTAGTGGGGCCCTCTCAGCCCCAGCATTTT	CASSLVGPSQPQHF
TRBV15	NA	NA	TRBJ2-4	TGTGCCACCAGCAGAGATCGCGCAGGGCAGGCTAACATTCAGTACTTC	CATSRDRAGQANIQYF
TRBV9	NA	NA	TRBJ1-1	TGTGCCAGCAGCCCCCTATGGGGGGGGAACACTGAAGCTTTCTTT	CASSPLWGGNTEAFF
TRBV6-2/TRBV6-3	TRBD1	once	TRBJ2-2	TGTGCCAGCAGTCCAATCCGGGACAGGGCATTTTCGGGGTCCGGGGAGCTGTTTTTT	CASSPIRDRAFSGSGELFF
TRBV5-1	TRBD1	NA	TRBJ1-1	TGCGCCAGCAGCGTACAGGGGGCGAGTACTGAAGCTTTCTTT	CASSVQGASTEAFF
TRBV3-1/TRBV3-2	NA	NA	TRBJ1-6	TGTGCCAGCAGCCAAGATCAGTCCAGGTCACCCCTCCACTTT	CASSQDQSRSPLHF
TRBV6-5	TRBD1	NA	TRBJ2-2	TGTGCCAGCAGAAGGGACAGGCGAACCACCGGGGAGCTGTTTTTT	CASRRDRRTTGELFF
TRBV7-6	NA	NA	TRBJ1-1	TGTGCCAGCAGCTTAGTCCCTCCTATGACAGCCATGAACACTGAAGCTTTCTTT	CASSLVPPMTAMNTEAFF
TRBV28	TRBD2	NA	TRBJ2-7	TGTGCCAGCACCAGGGACTCGGGGGCGGGAGGGAAGCAGTACTTC	CASTRDSGAGGKQYF
TRBV19	NA	NA	TRBJ2-1	TGTGCCAGTAGAACAGGTAGCTCCTACAATGAGCAGTTCTTC	CASRTGSSYNEQFF
TRBV4-1	NA	NA	TRBJ1-6	TGCGCCAGCAGCCACTTGGGGAGGGGAAACACCCTCCACTTT	CASSHLGRGNTLHF
TRBV19	TRBD1	once	TRBJ1-4	TGTGCCAGTAGTAAGGAAGGGGGCGTGGGGGAAAAACTGTTTTTT	CASSKEGGVGEKLFF
TRBV7-6	NA	once	TRBJ2-3	TGTGCCAGCAGCTTCAATGCGCCAGATACGCAGTATTTT	CASSFNAPDTQYF
TRBV5-1	TRBD1	NA	TRBJ2-7	TGCGCCAGCAGCTCGGGGACAGGGGGGACCTACGAGCAGTACTTC	CASSSGTGGTYEQYF
TRBV9	NA	NA	TRBJ1-2	TGTGCCAGCAGCGTAACGGAGAACTATGGCTACACCTTC	CASSVTENYGYTF
TRBV6-1	TRBD1	NA	TRBJ2-2	TGTGCCAGCAGTGCCCTAGGACAGGGGGCTTTGGACGGGGAGCTGTTTTTT	CASSALGQGALDGELFF
TRBV7-2	NA	NA	TRBJ1-2	TGTGCCAGCAGCCGGGACTTGAGAGGATACTTC	CASSRDLRGYF
TRBV16	TRBD2	NA	TRBJ2-1	TGTGCCAGCAGCCCAAATCCGGCAGGGGGTAGCGGGGGGCCGAACAATGAGCAGTTCTTC	CASSPNPAGGSGGPNNEQFF
TRBV28	TRBD1	NA	TRBJ2-3	TGTGCCAGCAGTCGGACAGGGTTCAGCACAGATACGCAGTATTTT	CASSRTGFSTDTQYF
TRBV7-2	NA	NA	TRBJ2-7	TGTGCCAGCAGCTCCGCCAGGGGAGTCAACGAGCAGTACTTC	CASSSARGVNEQYF